This T cell receptor beta chain originates from a study of cytomegalovirus exposure and HLA in healthy donors. A multiplex PCR was run with 60 Vbeta primers and 13 Jbeta primers. Data came from immunoSEQ multiplex PCR; TCRdb stores just in-frame clones and leaves some out. The repertoire consists of around 100,000 clones, with around 75% occurring once and the leading ten covering over 12%. This CDR3 contains 13 residues. The V end lost 6 bases, the J end lost 7 bases, and 15 bases lay between the germline ends. Germline CDR1 reads SEHNR; CDR2 reads FQNEAQ (reference sequence). Sequencing input: PBMCs. This clonotype was obtained from a male donor in good health and CMV-seropositive. The chain employs TRBV7-9 and TRBJ1-1; D ambiguous. The CDR3 here is CASSPSVGSEAFF. For the CDR3, the DNA is TGTGCCAGCAGTCCATCGGTGGGGAGTGAAGCTTTCTTT.